This entry lists 21 T cell receptor beta chains sequenced from one sample in a study of shared clonotypes between healthy human individuals. TCRdb keeps only in-frame clones here, not all; method: immunoSEQ multiplex PCR. The table lists about 490,000 clones, 70% to 80% of them singletons. Sequencing was performed on PBMCs. The receptors were gathered from a middle-aged woman in good health. Some clones in this sample may be carry-over from other donors' samples.

The chain has TRBV5-1 and TRBJ2-1, with unresolved D. The ends were cut back, 0 bases at V and 7 bases at J, with 8 bases in the middle. The length of the CDR3 is 13 residues. The V gene's germline CDR1 is SGHRS and CDR2 YFSETQ. CDR3 in DNA: TGCGCCAGCAGCTTGGTCGGTGGGAATGAGCAGTTCTTC. It yields the protein CASSLVGGNEQFF. The full variable domain, in which reference TRBV5-1 and TRBJ2-1 provide the parts outside the CDR3, is KAGVTQTPRYLIKTRGQQVTLSCSPISGHRSVSWYQQTPGQGLQFLFEYFSETQRNKGNFPGRFSGRQFSNSRSEMNVSTLELGDSALYLCASSLVGGNEQFFGPGTRLTVL.

Concerning this clone: The sample carries other DNA sequences with the same CDR3. The chain has TRBV18 and TRBJ2-3; D remains ambiguous. The CDR3 runs 15 residues. In germline, CDR1 is KGHSH, CDR2 LQKENI. V was trimmed by 3 bases and J by 0 bases, leaving 10 bases between them. The CDR3 reads CASSPPGLSTDTQYF. The CDR3 bases are TGTGCCAGCTCACCTCCAGGTTTAAGCACAGATACGCAGTATTTT.

This chain links TRBV7-9 with TRBJ2-7, with D perhaps matching TRBD1 or TRBD2 (5 bases each). Germline CDR1 SEHNR, CDR2 FQNEAQ (reference sequence). The CDR3 is 14 amino acids. Trimming pared 5 bases from V and 0 bases from J, leaving 11 bases between. As DNA, the CDR3 is TGTGCCAGCAGCCTCCGGGACGTCTCCTACGAGCAGTACTTC. Encoded protein: CASSLRDVSYEQYF.

This clone was recorded once. V is TRBV15 and J is TRBJ2-2; D perhaps matches TRBD2 (6 bases). CDR3 length: 16 amino acids. Per the germline V gene, CDR1 is LNHNV and CDR2 is YYDKDF (reference sequence). V lost 1 base and J 1 base, leaving 10 bases between the germline ends. The chain's CDR3 is CATSRGAGGNTGELFF. CDR3 bases: TGTGCCACCAGCAGAGGGGCCGGGGGGAACACCGGGGAGCTGTTTTTT.

This chain's CDR3 is CSVDQGQETQYF. The CDR3 bases are TGCAGCGTTGACCAGGGGCAAGAGACCCAGTACTTC. The J gene is TRBJ2-5, the V gene TRBV29-1, with a tentative D call TRBD1 (6 bases). The V gene's germline CDR1 is SQVTM and CDR2 ANQGSEA. V lost 3 bases and J lost 2, with 7 bases in between. This CDR3 is 12 amino acids long.

This chain links TRBV6-6 with TRBJ2-5, with D tentatively TRBD2 (6 bases). The V gene lost 8 bases and the J gene lost 5 bases, with 9 bases spanning the gap. This CDR3 has 11 residues. In germline, CDR1 is MNHNY, CDR2 SVGAGI (reference sequence). This chain's CDR3 is CASGGAETQYF. DNA of the CDR3: TGTGCCAGCGGCGGGGCGGAGACCCAGTACTTC.

The count of this clone is one. The rearrangement joins TRBV29-1 to TRBJ2-7, with D perhaps TRBD1 (6 bases). Germline loops: CDR1 SQVTM, CDR2 ANQGSEA. The CDR3 is 12 amino acids. Trimming took 6 bases from V and 5 from J, leaving 14 bases between them. CDR3 residues: CSVGGASDEQYF. CDR3 DNA sequence: TGCAGCGTAGGGGGAGCTAGTGACGAGCAGTACTTC.

This clone was counted between two and nine times. The V and J genes are TRBV5-1 and TRBJ2-7; 9 nucleotides match TRBD1. The V gene's germline CDR1 is SGHRS and CDR2 YFSETQ. The CDR3 length is 15 residues. J lost 6 bases, V lost 4 bases, and 11 bases had no gene match. In DNA form, the CDR3 reads TGCGCCAGCAGCCCGAAGGGACAGGGAGGGGGCGAGCAGTACTTC. This sequence encodes CASSPKGQGGGEQYF.

CDR3 bases: TGTGCCAGCAGTCCCGGGACAGGGCCTTCCGAGCAGTACTTC. It codes for CASSPGTGPSEQYF. The chain joins TRBV6-5 to TRBJ2-7; 9 bases agree with TRBD1. The V gene end was trimmed by 5 bases and the J gene end by 6 bases; junction bases not matched to a gene: 8. The CDR3 runs 14 residues. The germline V gene has CDR1 MNHEY and CDR2 SVGAGI.

This clone was observed a handful of times. The V call is TRBV19, the J call TRBJ1-1; no firm D call. The germline V gene has CDR1 LNHDA and CDR2 SQIVND (reference sequence). Trimming cost V 5 bases and J 6 bases, with 13 bases left between them. This CDR3 contains 13 residues. The CDR3 spells CASSSQVGAEAFF. The CDR3 DNA reads as TGTGCCAGTAGTTCCCAAGTTGGCGCTGAAGCTTTCTTT.

The chain couples TRBV4-1 to TRBJ2-3, with 7 bases identical to TRBD2. V shed 5 bases, J shed 3 bases, and the junction held 5 bases outside the gene matches. CDR3 length: 14 residues. Germline CDR1 MGHRA, CDR2 YSYEKL. The CDR3 loop is CASSYASGTDTQYF. The CDR3 DNA reads TGCGCCAGCAGCTACGCTAGCGGTACAGATACGCAGTATTTT.

The J gene is TRBJ2-7, the V gene TRBV14, with a tentative D call TRBD1 (5 bases). The CDR3 is 15 residues long. The germline V gene encodes CDR1 SGHDN and CDR2 FVKESK. V lost 4 bases and J lost 3, with 16 bases in between. CDR3 nucleotide sequence: TGTGCCAGCAGCCCTGTGGGCAGGGCTGTCTACGAGCAGTACTTC. Translating it yields CASSPVGRAVYEQYF.

This clone was counted many times. This chain connects TRBV7-3 to TRBJ2-2, with D possibly called TRBD1 or TRBD2 (5 bases each). V gave up 5 bases and J gave up 7 bases, with 11 bases separating them. Germline loops: CDR1 SGHTA, CDR2 FQGTGA. CDR3 length: 13 residues. CDR3 DNA sequence: TGTGCCAGCAGCGGGGTGAGGGGCGGGGAGCTGTTTTTT. It specifies CASSGVRGGELFF.

Written as DNA, the CDR3 is TGTGCCAGCAGACTTGAGGTAGCTTGGCATCATCAGCCCCAGCATTTT. This encodes CASRLEVAWHHQPQHF. V usage is TRBV21-1 and J usage is TRBJ1-5. TRBV21-1 is noted as a pseudogene. The CDR3 has 16 residues.

The chain joins TRBV28 to TRBJ1-5, with D hard to call. Germline values: CDR1 MDHEN, CDR2 SYDVKM. The CDR3 has 16 residues. The germline V and J ends were trimmed by 2 bases and 0 bases, with 11 bases remaining between them. This CDR3 is CASSLSRGDSNQPQHF. The DNA of the CDR3 is TGTGCCAGCAGTTTAAGTCGCGGTGATAGCAATCAGCCCCAGCATTTT.

The chain uses TRBV9 and TRBJ2-1, with 11 bases lining up with TRBD2. This CDR3 contains 18 residues. V lost 3 bases to trimming and J lost 10 bases; unmatched junction nucleotides: 18. The germline V gene has CDR1 SGDLS and CDR2 YYNGEE. In nucleotides, the CDR3 is TGTGCCAGCAGCGGGCTAGAAACTTATTCCGGGACTAGCGGAGAGCAGTTCTTC. Its protein is CASSGLETYSGTSGEQFF.

The count of this clone is one. The chain recombines TRBV7-9 with TRBJ2-5; TRBD2 aligns across 8 bases. J lost 0 bases, V lost 5 bases, and 2 bases had no gene match. The CDR3 spans 14 residues. Germline V gene data show CDR1 as SEHNR and CDR2 as FQNEAQ (reference sequence). This chain's CDR3 is CASSHSGNQETQYF. The CDR3 nucleotides are TGTGCCAGCAGCCATAGCGGGAACCAAGAGACCCAGTACTTC.

The chain employs TRBV6-5 and TRBJ2-3; D is ambiguous. Germline lookup yields CDR1 MNHEY and CDR2 SVGAGI. V dropped 4 bases and J dropped 4 bases, with 18 bases sitting between them. This CDR3 has 16 residues. CDR3 nucleotides: TGTGCCAGCAGTTCCCGATCCCGTACGTTCTCAGATACGCAGTATTTT. Translating it yields CASSSRSRTFSDTQYF.

This chain uses TRBV6-5 with TRBJ2-5; TRBD2 aligns across 8 bases. The V and J ends lost 0 bases and 5 bases, in that order; junction bases with no gene match: 8. The CDR3 consists of 16 residues. Germline values: CDR1 MNHEY, CDR2 SVGAGI. This CDR3 is CASSYSPGRVGETQYF. In DNA form, the CDR3 reads TGTGCCAGCAGTTACTCCCCCGGGAGGGTCGGCGAGACCCAGTACTTC.

J is TRBJ2-7 and V is TRBV2; 8 bases align to TRBD2. The trim removed 4 bases at V and 6 bases at J, leaving 8 bases unmatched. The CDR3 has 14 residues. In germline, CDR1 is SNHLY, CDR2 FYNNEI. The CDR3 sequence is CASSATGGPGEQYF. The CDR3 DNA is TGTGCCAGCAGTGCAACGGGAGGGCCGGGCGAGCAGTACTTC.

The gene calls are TRBV27 and TRBJ2-1, with 8 bases fitting TRBD2. Trimming at V came to 5 bases and at J to 5 bases, leaving 11 bases not matched to a gene. Germline values: CDR1 MNHEY, CDR2 SMNVEV (reference sequence). This CDR3 has 16 residues. As DNA, the CDR3 is TGTGCCAGCAGTCCCCATGCTAGCGGGCCTAACAATGAGCAGTTCTTC. Protein sequence: CASSPHASGPNNEQFF.